These 21 T cell receptor beta chains were sequenced from one sample in a study of blood T cell repertoires in COVID-19 (dated by TCRdb to the early 2020s). Libraries were made using the immunoSEQ multiplex PCR assay. TCRdb took this table from immuneACCESS and kept in-frame rearrangements with V and J called. Such tables lack part of the clones; where checked against another copy, unresolved V genes explain under half of the gap, and the rest is unexplained. The sample table records around 78,000 clones; over 75% of these occur just once. 4.5% to 7% of the sample comes from the top ten. Sequenced input: peripheral blood. Every receptor here comes from a man in his fifties with active COVID-19.

This clone was counted only a few times. The chain joins TRBV28 to TRBJ2-3; D is undetermined. This CDR3 spans 14 amino acids. The V and J ends lost 3 bases and 0 bases respectively, with 7 bases between them. Germline CDR1 reads MDHEN; CDR2 reads SYDVKM. The CDR3 reads CASSFARSTDTQYF. In DNA, the CDR3 is TGTGCCAGCAGTTTTGCCAGGAGCACAGATACGCAGTATTTT.

CDR3 coding DNA: TGTGCCAGCAGCTTAGATCCCACGGGGGGCTACACCTTC. As protein: CASSLDPTGGYTF. V is TRBV7-2 and J is TRBJ1-2; no firm D call. Germline CDR1 reads SGHTA; CDR2 reads FQGNSA. The CDR3 has 13 residues. V dropped 1 base and J dropped 8 bases, with 11 bases sitting between them.

This chain connects TRBV18 to TRBJ2-4; TRBD2 agrees at 14 bases. V was clipped by 5 bases and J by 0 bases; unmatched bases: 9. The CDR3 loop spans 19 amino acids. Germline V gives CDR1 KGHSH, CDR2 LQKENI. The CDR3 spells CASSVAGTSGGLAKNIQYF. As DNA, the CDR3 is TGTGCCAGCTCAGTTGCCGGGACTAGCGGGGGTTTAGCCAAAAACATTCAGTACTTC. Filled out from reference TRBV18 and TRBJ2-4, the complete variable domain reads NAGVMQNPRHLVRRRGQEARLRCSPMKGHSHVYWYRQLPEEGLKFMVYLQKENIIDESGMPKERFSAEFPKEGPSILRIQQVVRGDSAAYFCASSVAGTSGGLAKNIQYFGAGTRLSVL.

This sequence joins TRBV5-1 and TRBJ2-7; TRBD2 might be the D (5 bases). The germline gives CDR1 SGHRS, CDR2 YFSETQ. V was shortened by 4 bases and J by 0 bases, with 14 bases between the two germline ends. This CDR3 contains 15 residues. CDR3 bases: TGCGCCAGCAGCGACGGACGGGGAAGCTCCTACGAGCAGTACTTC. Amino acids: CASSDGRGSSYEQYF.

The chain uses TRBV7-9 and TRBJ1-1; D may be TRBD1 (5 bases). Germline V gene data show CDR1 as SEHNR and CDR2 as FQNEAQ (reference sequence). The CDR3 runs 15 residues. V was pared by 1 base and J by 0 bases, with 9 bases between. The CDR3 nucleotides read TGTGCCAGCAGCTTAGGGGTAGGGGTGAACACTGAAGCTTTCTTT. It yields the protein CASSLGVGVNTEAFF.

V and J are TRBV6-6 and TRBJ1-6; 9 bases are shared with TRBD1. This CDR3 contains 15 residues. The J segment lost 9 bases and the V segment lost 2 bases, leaving 5 bases of the junction unmatched. Germline V gene data show CDR1 as MNHNY and CDR2 as SVGAGI (reference sequence). The CDR3 region is CASSYQQDRGSPLHF. The DNA of the CDR3 is TGTGCCAGCAGTTACCAACAGGACAGGGGTTCACCCCTCCACTTT.

V gene TRBV27 combines with J gene TRBJ2-1; 13 positions match TRBD2. CDR1 and CDR2 (germline): MNHEY, SMNVEV (reference sequence). The CDR3 has 14 residues. V dropped 7 bases and J dropped 6; count of bases not matched to a gene: 3. The CDR3 spells CASKGLAGVNEQFF. In nucleotides, the CDR3 is TGTGCCAGCAAAGGACTAGCGGGAGTCAATGAGCAGTTCTTC.

The chain is built from TRBV11-2 and TRBJ1-6; 7 bases fit TRBD1. The CDR3 sequence is 16 residues long. The V gene end was trimmed by 5 bases and the J gene end by 10 bases; junction bases not matched to a gene: 14. Germline V lookup: CDR1 SGHAT, CDR2 FQNNGV. The CDR3 is CASSRNDLRGNSPLHF. CDR3 in DNA: TGTGCCAGCAGCCGAAATGATCTCAGGGGGAACTCACCCCTCCACTTT.

Notes on this clone: At one boundary the junction diverges from the germline segment, which might be a read error. In the same sample, other DNA sequences code for this CDR3. The chain has TRBV7-9 and TRBJ2-7, with D possibly TRBD1 on 6 matching bases. The germline V gene has CDR1 SEHNR and CDR2 FQNEAQ (reference sequence). This CDR3 has 13 residues. This chain's CDR3 is CASSLRAGVEQYF. CDR3 DNA: TGTGCCAGCAGCTTAAGGGCAGGGGTCGAGCAGTATTTC.

The V call is TRBV3-1 (or the pseudogene TRBV3-2), the J call TRBJ2-2; D perhaps matches TRBD1 (6 bases). Deletions cut 2 bases from V and 1 base from J, with 11 bases between. Germline-derived CDR1 and CDR2 are LGHDT and YNNKEL (reference sequence). This CDR3 contains 16 residues. CDR3 DNA sequence: TGTGCCAGCAGCCAATTTGGGGGCCTGAACACCGGGGAGCTGTTTTTT. This encodes CASSQFGGLNTGELFF.

The chain uses TRBV24-1 and TRBJ2-7, with 10 bases that match TRBD1. This CDR3 contains 15 residues. V was clipped by 3 bases and J by 2 bases; unmatched bases: 3. Germline V gene sequence: CDR1 KGHDR, CDR2 SFDVKD. The CDR3 DNA reads as TGTGCCACCAGTGATAGGACAGGGGGACCCTACGAGCAGTACTTC. Residues: CATSDRTGGPYEQYF.

The chain couples TRBV7-9 to TRBJ2-1, with D possibly matching TRBD2 (6 bases). V was pared by 1 base and J by 12 bases, with 13 bases between. The CDR3 length is 13 residues. Germline V CDR1 and CDR2: SEHNR, FQNEAQ (reference sequence). The CDR3 reads CASSLVAGLWQFF. For the CDR3, the DNA is TGTGCCAGCAGCTTAGTCGCAGGACTATGGCAGTTCTTC.

This clone was picked up one time. The gene calls are TRBV19 and TRBJ2-3; 7 bases line up with TRBD1. The V and J ends lost 3 bases and 0 bases, in that order; junction bases with no gene match: 3. Germline CDR1 LNHDA, CDR2 SQIVND (reference sequence). The CDR3 length is 15 residues. CDR3 loop: CASSISRGSTDTQYF. The CDR3 DNA reads as TGTGCCAGTAGTATTAGCAGGGGGAGCACAGATACGCAGTATTTT.

The CDR3 coding sequence is TGTGCCAGCAGCTTCCGGGACAGCCTCCTGTACGAGCAGTACTTC. The encoded protein is CASSFRDSLLYEQYF. J is TRBJ2-7 and V is TRBV11-2; 7 positions match TRBD1. Germline V gene lookup returns CDR1 SGHAT and CDR2 FQNNGV. V shed 3 bases, J shed 4 bases, and the junction held 9 bases outside the gene matches. The CDR3 is made up of 15 amino acids.

The chain has TRBV2 and TRBJ2-1; the match to TRBD2 covers 10 bases. The V gene's germline CDR1 is SNHLY and CDR2 FYNNEI. The CDR3 runs 15 residues. J gave up 7 bases and V 6 bases, and 9 bases lay outside the gene matches. CDR3 nucleotide sequence: TGTGCCAGCAGCCCCAGCGGGGGGGCTTTAAATGAGCAGTTCTTC. It yields the protein CASSPSGGALNEQFF.

The chain carries TRBV28 and TRBJ1-2; D possibly corresponds to TRBD1 (6 bases). CDR1 and CDR2 from the germline V gene are MDHEN and SYDVKM. With 1 base removed from V and 13 bases from J, the gap between germline ends came to 16 bases. CDR3 length: 13 amino acids. The CDR3 region is CASSLLRQEDTTF. The CDR3 DNA reads as TGTGCCAGCAGTTTATTGCGACAGGAGGATACCACCTTC.

The chain combines TRBV10-2 with TRBJ1-1; D may be TRBD1 (5 bases). The germline V and J ends were trimmed by 6 bases and 3 bases, with 14 bases remaining between them. The germline gives CDR1 WSHSY, CDR2 SAAADI. The CDR3 covers 14 residues. DNA for the CDR3: TGCGCCAGCAGGCGGGGGGGTAGGGACACTGAAGCTTTCTTT. It specifies CASRRGGRDTEAFF.

The rearrangement uses TRBV28 and TRBJ1-2; 8 nucleotides align to TRBD1. Germline CDR1 and CDR2: MDHEN and SYDVKM. The CDR3 loop spans 13 amino acids. The J segment lost 7 bases and the V segment lost 6 bases, leaving 7 bases of the junction unmatched. CDR3 bases: TGTGCCAGCAGCAATGACAGGGGCGGTGGCTACACCTTC. Translated: CASSNDRGGGYTF.

This clone was observed a single time. The V gene is TRBV6-5, the J gene TRBJ2-4; D is unresolved. Germline V gene sequence: CDR1 MNHEY, CDR2 SVGAGI. The germline V and J ends were trimmed by 3 bases and 5 bases, with 8 bases remaining between them. The CDR3 length is 13 residues. The CDR3 DNA reads TGTGCCAGCAGTTATTCCCAGGAAAACATTCAGTACTTC. This sequence encodes CASSYSQENIQYF.

The chain links TRBV30 to TRBJ2-1; 10 nucleotides line up with TRBD1. This CDR3 spans 14 amino acids. CDR1 GTSNPN and CDR2 SVGIG come from the germline V gene (reference sequence). The CDR3 DNA sequence: TGTGCGGGGGAAGTGGGACAGGGGAGACATGAGCAGTTCTTC. Its protein is CAGEVGQGRHEQFF.

V usage is TRBV29-1 and J usage is TRBJ2-1; 9 positions agree with TRBD2. This CDR3 spans 14 amino acids. CDR1 is SQVTM and CDR2 is ANQGSEA in the germline V gene. The V segment lost 6 bases and the J segment 3 bases; nucleotides outside the gene matches: 6. CDR3 protein: CSVMISGSYNEQFF. CDR3 sequence (DNA): TGCAGCGTCATGATTAGCGGGAGCTACAATGAGCAGTTCTTC.